This is a list of T cell receptor beta chains from one sample in a study of blood T cells in healthy people across ages. TCRdb reanalysed the 5' RACE reads using MiXCR and keeps one entry per CDR3 protein. The data contain roughly 1,500,000 distinct CDR3 sequences, around two fifths of them singletons. The sequencing input was blood. These receptors were collected from a young woman in good health. CDR3s include the opening cysteine and the closing phenylalanine or tryptophan. Fields, in order: D gene, clone size, J gene, V gene, CDR3 DNA, CDR3 protein. A D gene is named only where the DNA matches it firmly. Clone size is stated in some rows and not others, as once, few, many or a class when expanded.

D: TRBD1; size: few; J: TRBJ2-7; V: TRBV25-1; DNA: TGTGCCAGCCTCCGGACAGGGGACGAGGGCTACGAGCAGTACTTC; CDR3: CASLRTGDEGYEQYF
D: -; size: -; J: TRBJ2-1; V: TRBV11-2; DNA: TGTGCCAGCAGCCCAAGTCGGGACGCGAACAATGAGCAGTTCTTC; CDR3: CASSPSRDANNEQFF
D: -; size: -; J: TRBJ2-4; V: TRBV7-9; DNA: TGTGCCACTATAGACAAAAACATTCAGTACTTC; CDR3: CATIDKNIQYF
D: TRBD2; size: -; J: TRBJ2-7; V: TRBV6-5; DNA: TGTGCCAGCAGTTCTCCGGGGACTAGCGGGAGGAATGAGCAGTACTTC; CDR3: CASSSPGTSGRNEQYF
D: -; size: many; J: TRBJ1-1; V: TRBV11-2; DNA: TGTGCCAGCAGCTTAGCCAGGAACACTGAAGCTTTCTTT; CDR3: CASSLARNTEAFF
D: -; size: -; J: TRBJ2-7; V: TRBV9; DNA: TGTGCCAGCAGCGTAGACTTAGGGCAGAGTACCTACGAGCAGTACTTC; CDR3: CASSVDLGQSTYEQYF
D: -; size: -; J: TRBJ2-3; V: TRBV30; DNA: TGTGCCTGGACAGACGGGTGGGCAGGAGATACGCAGTATTTT; CDR3: CAWTDGWAGDTQYF
D: TRBD2; size: -; J: TRBJ2-5; V: TRBV20-1; DNA: TGCAGTGCGCGGACTAGCGGGAGTAATGGGGGAGTGGAGACCCAGTACTTC; CDR3: CSARTSGSNGGVETQYF
D: TRBD2; size: few; J: TRBJ2-3; V: TRBV7-3; DNA: TGTGCCAGCAGCCGCCGGGGGGGCGAAGGAGATACGCAGTATTTT; CDR3: CASSRRGGEGDTQYF
D: -; size: few; J: TRBJ1-5; V: TRBV6-2/TRBV6-3; DNA: TGTGCCAGCAGCCCCTCGATTCGCGGGAGGTCCAATCAGCCCCAGCATTTT; CDR3: CASSPSIRGRSNQPQHF
D: -; size: -; J: TRBJ2-1; V: TRBV9; DNA: TGTGCCAGCAGCGTAGGATCTGAAATACGAGTTAAAACCTACAATGAGCAGTTCTTC; CDR3: CASSVGSEIRVKTYNEQFF
D: TRBD1; size: -; J: TRBJ2-7; V: TRBV14; DNA: TGTGCCAGCAGGTACGGGACAGAATACGAGCAGTACTTC; CDR3: CASRYGTEYEQYF
D: -; size: few; J: TRBJ1-2; V: TRBV10-3; DNA: TGTGCCATCAGTGACCGATACCAGGCGGAGAACTATGGCTACACCTTC; CDR3: CAISDRYQAENYGYTF
D: -; size: few; J: TRBJ2-1; V: TRBV7-6; DNA: TGTGCCAGCAGCGCTTTCGGGACTGAGCAGTTCTTC; CDR3: CASSAFGTEQFF
D: -; size: -; J: TRBJ2-3; V: TRBV12-3/TRBV12-4; DNA: TGTGCCAGCAGCCCCGGGACTCGGGGGGATACGCAGTATTTT; CDR3: CASSPGTRGDTQYF
D: -; size: few; J: TRBJ2-7; V: TRBV18; DNA: TGTGCCAGCTCACCCGGCAGGGACAATGAGCAGTACTTC; CDR3: CASSPGRDNEQYF
D: TRBD1; size: few; J: TRBJ1-5; V: TRBV10-3; DNA: TGTGCCATCAGTGAGTCTCTGACAGGGGTGGGTCAGCCCCAGCATTTT; CDR3: CAISESLTGVGQPQHF
D: TRBD2; size: -; J: TRBJ2-5; V: TRBV5-1; DNA: TGCGCCAGCAGCTTGACGGGACTAGACGACAGGGAGACCCAGTACTTC; CDR3: CASSLTGLDDRETQYF
D: -; size: -; J: TRBJ2-7; V: TRBV20-1; DNA: TGCAGTGCTGGGGGTGGGCCCCTTTACGAGCAGTACTTC; CDR3: CSAGGGPLYEQYF
D: -; size: -; J: TRBJ1-5; V: TRBV2; DNA: TGTGCCAGCAGTTTAGGACCCTTACAGCCCCAGCATTTT; CDR3: CASSLGPLQPQHF
D: -; size: few; J: TRBJ2-3; V: TRBV20-1; DNA: TGCAGTGCTAGAGTGGAAGGGGGGGCAGATACGCAGTATTTT; CDR3: CSARVEGGADTQYF
D: -; size: -; J: TRBJ2-7; V: TRBV5-1; DNA: TGCGCCAGCAGCCCTGCATCCTACAATGAGCAGTACTTC; CDR3: CASSPASYNEQYF
D: TRBD2; size: few; J: TRBJ2-3; V: TRBV2; DNA: TGTGCCAGCACAGCGGGGGGGTTTGATACGCAGTATTTT; CDR3: CASTAGGFDTQYF
D: TRBD2; size: -; J: TRBJ2-3; V: TRBV14; DNA: TGTGCCAGCAGCCATGCGGGGGCAGATACGCAGTATTTT; CDR3: CASSHAGADTQYF
D: -; size: -; J: TRBJ2-1; V: TRBV6-5; DNA: TGTGCCAGCAGTTACTCGGGACCAAACAATGAGCAGTTCTTC; CDR3: CASSYSGPNNEQFF
D: TRBD1; size: -; J: TRBJ1-1; V: TRBV6-2/TRBV6-3; DNA: TGTGCCAGCATTCCGGGACAGAAAATGAACACTGAAGCTTTCTTT; CDR3: CASIPGQKMNTEAFF
D: TRBD1; size: few; J: TRBJ1-6; V: TRBV28; DNA: TGTGCCAGCAGATCACAGGGGGCTGGTTCACCCCTCCACTTT; CDR3: CASRSQGAGSPLHF
D: TRBD1; size: -; J: TRBJ1-4; V: TRBV18; DNA: TGTGCCAGCTCACCCTCGGGACAGGGGATAGCTACTAATGAAAAACTGTTTTTT; CDR3: CASSPSGQGIATNEKLFF
D: TRBD1; size: -; J: TRBJ2-5; V: TRBV10-3; DNA: TGTGCCATCAGTGAGTCGAGACAGGGGGCAAATGCGCAGTACTTC; CDR3: CAISESRQGANAQYF
D: -; size: -; J: TRBJ2-5; V: TRBV3-1; DNA: TGTGCCAGCAGCCAAACAGCCAGTGGTCAAGAGACCCAGTACTTC; CDR3: CASSQTASGQETQYF
D: TRBD2; size: -; J: TRBJ2-1; V: TRBV20-1; DNA: TGCAGTGCTAGGGTTACCGGGACTAGCGGGAAATACAATGAGCAGTTCTTC; CDR3: CSARVTGTSGKYNEQFF
D: -; size: -; J: TRBJ2-3; V: TRBV3-1; DNA: TGTGCCAGCAGCCAAGATAGGACGCCCACAGATACGCAGTATTTT; CDR3: CASSQDRTPTDTQYF